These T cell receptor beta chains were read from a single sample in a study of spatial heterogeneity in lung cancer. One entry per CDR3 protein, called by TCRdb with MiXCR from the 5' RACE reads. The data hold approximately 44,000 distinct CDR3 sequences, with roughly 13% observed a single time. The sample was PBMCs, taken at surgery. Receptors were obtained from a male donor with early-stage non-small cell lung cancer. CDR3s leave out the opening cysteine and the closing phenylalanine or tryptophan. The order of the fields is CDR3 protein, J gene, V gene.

CDR3 protein: ASSFSGTEADTQY
J gene: TRBJ2-3
V gene: TRBV5-1

CDR3 protein: ASSLEASVGYT
J gene: TRBJ1-2
V gene: TRBV5-1

CDR3 protein: ASSWDRGSPLH
J gene: TRBJ1-6
V gene: TRBV12-3/TRBV12-4

CDR3 protein: ASSDGALQETQY
J gene: TRBJ2-5
V gene: TRBV2

CDR3 protein: ASSLDRGSLYTGELF
J gene: TRBJ2-2
V gene: TRBV12-3/TRBV12-4

CDR3 protein: ASVLWSTDTQY
J gene: TRBJ2-3
V gene: TRBV2

CDR3 protein: ASTTSRDEQF
J gene: TRBJ2-1
V gene: TRBV7-2

CDR3 protein: ASSENRDTDTQY
J gene: TRBJ2-3
V gene: TRBV2

CDR3 protein: ASSPQGSAGGNYYEQY
J gene: TRBJ2-7
V gene: TRBV4-3

CDR3 protein: ASSSGERFGELF
J gene: TRBJ2-2
V gene: TRBV24-1

CDR3 protein: SAPDRGYNEQF
J gene: TRBJ2-1
V gene: TRBV20-1

CDR3 protein: ATLGLYEQY
J gene: TRBJ2-7
V gene: TRBV10-3

CDR3 protein: ASSEADWIGEQY
J gene: TRBJ2-7
V gene: TRBV2

CDR3 protein: SASRGTGTDTQY
J gene: TRBJ2-3
V gene: TRBV20-1

CDR3 protein: ASSLYGGQGVSGNTIY
J gene: TRBJ1-3
V gene: TRBV7-6

CDR3 protein: ASSSPPGLAGGYLSGANVLT
J gene: TRBJ2-6
V gene: TRBV6-6

CDR3 protein: ASSLNRQGDEQY
J gene: TRBJ2-7
V gene: TRBV7-9

CDR3 protein: ASSRGGSTYEQY
J gene: TRBJ2-7
V gene: TRBV5-1

CDR3 protein: ASSYSTLVGETQY
J gene: TRBJ2-5
V gene: TRBV6-6

CDR3 protein: ASRGYNEQF
J gene: TRBJ2-1
V gene: TRBV7-2

CDR3 protein: ASKIGDSHPSNTGELF
J gene: TRBJ2-2
V gene: TRBV6-5

CDR3 protein: ATSARASPYEQY
J gene: TRBJ2-7
V gene: TRBV24-1

CDR3 protein: ASSLVGGENQPQH
J gene: TRBJ1-5
V gene: TRBV5-1

CDR3 protein: ASSLHNYGYT
J gene: TRBJ1-2
V gene: TRBV7-9

CDR3 protein: ASSQDVGKANYGYT
J gene: TRBJ1-2
V gene: TRBV4-2

CDR3 protein: ASSVRSQGTGELF
J gene: TRBJ2-2
V gene: TRBV12-3/TRBV12-4

CDR3 protein: ASSEDTSSTDTQY
J gene: TRBJ2-3
V gene: TRBV6-4

CDR3 protein: ASSQVLRGYEQY
J gene: TRBJ2-7
V gene: TRBV4-1

CDR3 protein: ASRHGAPLNEQF
J gene: TRBJ2-1
V gene: TRBV27

CDR3 protein: ASSPGFRGLQETQY
J gene: TRBJ2-5
V gene: TRBV12-3/TRBV12-4

CDR3 protein: AISEPGLAADSEQF
J gene: TRBJ2-1
V gene: TRBV10-3

CDR3 protein: AIRRRDREEDGYT
J gene: TRBJ1-2
V gene: TRBV10-3

CDR3 protein: ASSPRTRGSTDTQY
J gene: TRBJ2-3
V gene: TRBV3-1